The T cell receptor (beta chain) under discussion was sequenced for a study of cytomegalovirus exposure and HLA in healthy donors. The wider study: An early release of data contained approximately 85 million unique TCRs, which came from HLA-typed donors. General study points: In vitro work confirmed that a few CMV-associated chains recognize CMV antigens.

V was cut by 1 base and J by 4 bases, with 16 bases left in between. The CDR3 totals 16 residues. Germline CDR1 SGHDN, CDR2 FVKESK. As for this clone: The antigen is not known.

Researchers ran the PCR with 60 Vbeta and 13 Jbeta primers. The assay was immunoSEQ multiplex PCR, and TCRdb's table has in-frame clones only and misses some. Of roughly 180,000 clones in the sample, 70% to 80% were seen once. This receptor was obtained from a woman aged 25 to 39 in good health and CMV-seropositive. The source material was PBMCs. The rearrangement uses TRBV14 and TRBJ1-2; weak D call: TRBD1 (5 bases). CDR3 loop: CASSQAGSGGGYGYTF. The CDR3 DNA follows: TGTGCCAGCAGCCAAGCGGGGAGTGGGGGAGGCTATGGCTACACCTTC.